This T cell receptor (beta chain) was observed in a study of CD8 T cells in Susac syndrome. General study results and limits: In TEMRA cells and active patients, CD8+ clonal expansion in Susac reached its peak.

About this clonotype itself: The antigen remains unidentified.

It was with random hexamers that roughly 0.45 to 1 ug RNA was reverse transcribed. In TCRdb, the immunoSEQ multiplex PCR reads were re-called with MiXCR into one record per CDR3 protein. The sample yields more than 150,000 distinct CDR3 sequences, roughly 94% seen once. Germline assignment: CDR1 ENHRY and CDR2 SYGVKD. The CDR3 runs to 14 residues. Trimming shortened V by 6 bases and J by 6 bases, and 16 bases separated the two germline ends. Sequences were obtained from CD8+ T cells from PBMCs. This clonotype originated in a human donor with Susac syndrome. V gene TRBV10-3 combines with J gene TRBJ2-3; perhaps TRBD1 as D (6 bases). CDR3 nucleotides: TGTGCCATCAGCCCCGGGACAACTGCCGATACGCAGTATTTT. Translating gives CAISPGTTADTQYF.